This is a list of T cell receptor beta chains from one sample in a study of CXCR3-negative and CXCR3-positive naive CD8 T cells. Using the 5' RACE reads, TCRdb records one entry per CDR3 protein without DNA. This sample lists around 150,000 distinct CDR3 sequences; its ten largest clones have roughly 0.41%. Material for sequencing was naive CXCR3+ CD8+ T cells from blood. The receptors shown here come from a human donor in good health. Some clones in this sample may be carry-over from other donors' samples. CDR3s include the opening cysteine and the closing phenylalanine or tryptophan.

v_call,j_call,cdr3_aa
TRBV7-9,TRBJ2-3,CASSLVSRGTDTQYF
TRBV29-1,TRBJ2-5,CSYPIPLKGTQYF
TRBV28,TRBJ2-7,CASSSRLAGDHSYEQYF
TRBV9,TRBJ2-7,CASSVEEGLAWEQYF
TRBV27,TRBJ1-2,CASRPGTETHYGYTF
TRBV2,TRBJ2-7,CASSEIWARDEQYF
TRBV5-1,TRBJ1-1,CASSLGEVNTEAFF
TRBV7-3,TRBJ2-7,CASSTRTSTFNEQYF
TRBV28,TRBJ2-2,CASSIEDRETGELFF
TRBV29-1,TRBJ2-1,CSVREGALNEQFF